Listed below are T cell receptor beta chains from one sample, sequenced in a study of blood T cell repertoires in COVID-19. Produced via immunoSEQ multiplex PCR; TCRdb's table is partial and in-frame only. The sample includes around 250,000 clones, around 90% seen only once; the top ten take approximately 4%. The sequenced sample consisted of PBMCs or T cells enriched from blood (not recorded which). These receptors came from a woman aged 30 to 39 with acute COVID-19. CDR3s include the opening cysteine and the closing phenylalanine or tryptophan. D genes are given only for firm matches. Not all rows give a size; the values are once, few, many and, for expanded clones, a class.

V: TRBV19; D: NA; J: TRBJ2-1; length: 12; size: NA; DNA: TGTGCCAGCCTCGACGGGTGGAGTGAGCAGTTCTTC; CDR3: CASLDGWSEQFF
V: TRBV24-1; D: TRBD1; J: TRBJ1-4; length: 16; size: NA; DNA: TGTGCCACCAGTGATAAAGGACAGGGGGCAGGAGAAAAACTGTTTTTT; CDR3: CATSDKGQGAGEKLFF
V: TRBV6-5; D: NA; J: TRBJ2-7; length: 15; size: NA; DNA: TGTGCCAGCAGTTACCTTGGGCAGGAGGCCTACGAGCAGTACTTC; CDR3: CASSYLGQEAYEQYF
V: TRBV7-6; D: NA; J: TRBJ1-1; length: 15; size: NA; DNA: TGTGCCAGCAGCTTAGAGGTAGGGGGAAAAGGTGAAGCTTTCTTT; CDR3: CASSLEVGGKGEAFF
V: TRBV18; D: NA; J: TRBJ1-2; length: 15; size: NA; DNA: TGTGCCAGCTCACCTCCAGGACAGACTAACTATGGCTACACCTTC; CDR3: CASSPPGQTNYGYTF
V: TRBV18; D: NA; J: TRBJ2-7; length: 14; size: NA; DNA: TGTGCCAGCTCACCACCGGTTTTGCGGGACGAGCAGTACTTC; CDR3: CASSPPVLRDEQYF
V: TRBV19; D: TRBD2; J: TRBJ2-1; length: 17; size: NA; DNA: TGTGCCAGTAGTCCCCTTCCCGGGAGGGTTGCCTACAATGAGCAGTTCTTC; CDR3: CASSPLPGRVAYNEQFF
V: TRBV18; D: NA; J: TRBJ1-2; length: 13; size: NA; DNA: TGTGCCAGCTCACCACGGGGGGGAGATGGCTACACCTTC; CDR3: CASSPRGGDGYTF
V: TRBV5-1; D: NA; J: TRBJ1-1; length: 15; size: NA; DNA: TGCGCCAGCAGCTCCAGTCAGTATGGGAACACTGAAGCTTTCTTT; CDR3: CASSSSQYGNTEAFF
V: TRBV7-7; D: TRBD1; J: TRBJ1-3; length: 15; size: NA; DNA: TGTGCTAGCAGCCGACAGGGCCGTTCTGGAAACACCATATATTTT; CDR3: CASSRQGRSGNTIYF
V: TRBV19; D: NA; J: TRBJ2-2; length: 16; size: NA; DNA: TGTGCCAGTCGAACTCCGGCGGGGAGAGTCACCGGGGAGCTGTTTTTT; CDR3: CASRTPAGRVTGELFF
V: TRBV7-9; D: NA; J: TRBJ2-3; length: 14; size: NA; DNA: TGTGCCAGCAGCTCCGGACAGCGCACAGATACGCAGTATTTT; CDR3: CASSSGQRTDTQYF
V: TRBV5-1; D: TRBD1; J: TRBJ1-1; length: 16; size: NA; DNA: TGCGCCAGCAGCTTGGCCGACAGGGATTTTGACACTGAAGCTTTCTTT; CDR3: CASSLADRDFDTEAFF
V: TRBV6-2/TRBV6-3; D: NA; J: TRBJ2-2; length: 16; size: few; DNA: TGTGCCAGCAGTTACAGGGACACCCCAAACACCGGGGAGCTGTTTTTT; CDR3: CASSYRDTPNTGELFF
V: TRBV30; D: NA; J: TRBJ2-7; length: 17; size: NA; DNA: TGTGCCTGGGGGCCGCGGGCGAAACCCGAATGGCACTACGAGCAGTACTTC; CDR3: CAWGPRAKPEWHYEQYF
V: TRBV11-2; D: NA; J: TRBJ2-6; length: 15; size: NA; DNA: TGTGCCAGCAGCTACAAAAGCTCTGGGGCCAACGTCCTGACTTTC; CDR3: CASSYKSSGANVLTF
V: TRBV6-5; D: NA; J: TRBJ2-2; length: 14; size: NA; DNA: TGTGCCAGCAGTTACGCCACGGGGTACGGGGAGCTGTTTTTT; CDR3: CASSYATGYGELFF
V: TRBV6-1; D: NA; J: TRBJ2-2; length: 15; size: NA; DNA: TGTGCCAGCAGTGTAGCGGCGGGGAACACCGGGGAGCTGTTTTTT; CDR3: CASSVAAGNTGELFF
V: TRBV5-1; D: TRBD1; J: TRBJ2-6; length: 19; size: once; DNA: TGCGCCAGCATCCGCCTACCGGGACAGGGGATTACTGGGGCCAACGTCCTGACTTTC; CDR3: CASIRLPGQGITGANVLTF
V: TRBV5-1; D: TRBD2; J: TRBJ2-5; length: 18; size: NA; DNA: TGCGCCAGCAGCACGGGACTAGCGGGGGGGAACTTACAAGAGACCCAGTACTTC; CDR3: CASSTGLAGGNLQETQYF
V: TRBV28; D: NA; J: TRBJ1-1; length: 15; size: NA; DNA: TGTGCCAGCAGTTTACAGGCAATCATGAACACTGAAGCTTTCTTT; CDR3: CASSLQAIMNTEAFF
V: TRBV5-1; D: NA; J: TRBJ1-1; length: 15; size: NA; DNA: TGCGCCAGCAGCCAATTGGGAGCAGGGGAGACTGAAGCTTTCTTT; CDR3: CASSQLGAGETEAFF
V: TRBV7-2; D: NA; J: TRBJ2-1; length: 11; size: NA; DNA: TGTGCCAGCAGCTTAGCGGAGGGCTTGTTCTTC; CDR3: CASSLAEGLFF
V: TRBV5-1; D: NA; J: TRBJ1-5; length: 15; size: few; DNA: TGCGCCAGCAGCCAATCGGGAGATAGCAATCAGCCCCAGCATTTT; CDR3: CASSQSGDSNQPQHF
V: TRBV24-1; D: NA; J: TRBJ1-3; length: 14; size: NA; DNA: TGTGCCACCAGTGTGGAGCACGACGGAAACACCATATATTTT; CDR3: CATSVEHDGNTIYF
V: TRBV23-1; D: TRBD2; J: TRBJ2-7; length: 17; size: NA; DNA: TGCGCCAGCAGTCAAGGGGGACTAGCGGGAGGAGGATACGAGCAGTACTTC; CDR3: CASSQGGLAGGGYEQYF
V: TRBV2; D: NA; J: TRBJ1-2; length: 15; size: NA; DNA: TGTGCCAGCAGGCTGACAGGAATCAGTCACTATGGCTACACCTTC; CDR3: CASRLTGISHYGYTF
V: TRBV6-5; D: NA; J: TRBJ1-5; length: 13; size: NA; DNA: TGTGCCAGCAGTACCCAGAACAATCAGCCCCAGCATTTT; CDR3: CASSTQNNQPQHF
V: TRBV4-1; D: NA; J: TRBJ1-4; length: 12; size: NA; DNA: TGCGCCAGCAGCCAAGATCCAGAAAAACTGTTTTTT; CDR3: CASSQDPEKLFF